This T cell receptor (beta chain) was sequenced for a study of T cell repertoires in cytomegalovirus infection. Turning to the study itself: Shared public TCR beta signatures pointed to both CMV infection and a matching HLA type.

On this clonotype itself: Its cognate antigen is unknown.

Study outcomes and limitations: Carriers of CMV plus the relevant HLA were identified by cumulative public TCR beta family frequency.

The CDR3 runs to 15 residues. The V gene's germline CDR1 is SGHNT and CDR2 YENEEA. The V end lost 1 base, the J end lost 6 bases, and 16 bases lay between the germline ends. Using its own MiXCR run on the reads, TCRdb lists one record per CDR3 protein. This repertoire shows fewer than 350,000 distinct CDR3 sequences, more than 8% found once; its top ten account for about 4.5%. The TCR was taken from a human donor in good health (CMV status not recorded). Some clones in this sample may be carry-over from other donors' samples. The chain recombines TRBV11-3 with TRBJ2-7, with TRBD2 as a possible D gene (5 bases). Source material: PBMCs. CDR3 residues: CASSLGSASLSEQYF. For the CDR3, the DNA is TGTGCCAGCAGCTTAGGGTCGGCTAGCCTAAGCGAGCAGTACTTC. The full variable domain, with the rest looked up from reference TRBV11-3 and TRBJ2-7, is EAGVVQSPRYKIIEKKQPVAFWCNPISGHNTLYWYLQNLGQGPELLIRYENEEAVDDSQLPKDRFSAERLKGVDSTLKIQPAELGDSAVYLCASSLGSASLSEQYFGPGTRLTVT.